The next 20 T cell receptor beta chains were all read from a single sample in a study of cytomegalovirus exposure and HLA in healthy donors. Researchers ran the PCR with 60 Vbeta and 13 Jbeta primers. Assay: immunoSEQ multiplex PCR; the TCRdb copy retains only in-frame clones and omits some. The sample includes about 120,000 clones, roughly 80% of them seen just once. Sequenced input: PBMCs. The origin of the receptors is a woman in her thirties or forties in good health and CMV-seropositive.

The chain is built from TRBV5-8 and TRBJ1-5, with TRBD1 matching 11 bases. The CDR3 is 18 residues long. V shed 4 bases, J shed 0 bases, and the junction held 9 bases outside the gene matches. Looked up from germline, CDR1 is SGHTS and CDR2 is YDEGEE. The CDR3 sequence is CASSPGTGGPLSNQPQHF. CDR3 DNA sequence: TGTGCCAGCAGCCCAGGGACAGGGGGTCCCCTTAGCAATCAGCCCCAGCATTTT. The full variable domain, its missing parts supplied by reference TRBV5-8 and TRBJ1-5, is EAGVTQSPTHLIKTRGQQATLRCSPISGHTSVYWYQQALGLGLQFLLWYDEGEERNRGNFPPRFSGRQFPNYSSELNVNALELEDSALYLCASSPGTGGPLSNQPQHFGDGTRLSIL.

This chain uses TRBV2 with TRBJ2-3; D is uncertain. The V gene's germline CDR1 is SNHLY and CDR2 FYNNEI. This CDR3 contains 15 residues. V was trimmed by 5 bases and J by 5 bases, leaving 17 bases between them. The CDR3 sequence: CASSSLAVPGDTQYF. As DNA, the CDR3 is TGTGCCAGCAGTTCTTTGGCTGTTCCAGGAGATACGCAGTATTTT.

The chain employs TRBV5-1 and TRBJ1-6; D uncertain. Germline CDR1 and CDR2: SGHRS and YFSETQ. The CDR3 is 17 residues long. Deletions cut 0 bases from V and 5 bases from J, with 15 bases between. In DNA, the CDR3 is TGCGCCAGCAGCTTGGCCCGAGGTTCACCCGATAATTCACCCCTCCACTTT. Translated, it gives CASSLARGSPDNSPLHF.

The count of this clone is one. V and J are TRBV7-2 and TRBJ2-3, with 10 bases aligning to TRBD2. With 5 bases clipped from V and 2 bases from J, the junction kept 7 bases outside the gene matches. Germline assignment: CDR1 SGHTA and CDR2 FQGNSA. The CDR3 is 16 residues long. CDR3 amino acids: CASSRRAGGLTDTQYF. CDR3 in DNA: TGTGCCAGCAGCAGACGAGCGGGGGGGCTCACAGATACGCAGTATTTT.

V is TRBV6-5 and J is TRBJ1-2; 8 bases map to TRBD1. With 6 bases clipped from V and 7 bases from J, the junction kept 10 bases outside the gene matches. CDR1 is MNHEY and CDR2 is SVGAGI in the germline V gene. The CDR3 sequence is 14 residues long. The CDR3 region has the DNA TGTGCCAGCAGCCCCAGGGGGCGCGGCGGTGGCTACACCTTC. This translates into CASSPRGRGGGYTF.

The rearrangement links TRBV9 to TRBJ2-7; TRBD2 agrees at 7 bases. CDR3 size: 15 residues. Germline CDR1 is SGDLS and CDR2 is YYNGEE. V gave up 0 bases and J gave up 7 bases; unmatched junction bases: 10. CDR3 region: CASSVGGSLSREQYF. In nucleotides, the CDR3 is TGTGCCAGCAGCGTAGGCGGGAGCCTCTCCCGGGAGCAGTACTTC.

A note on this clone: Germline and junction disagree at one end, which may indicate a read error. The chain recombines TRBV4-3 with TRBJ1-2, with 7 bases that match TRBD1. Germline V gene sequence: CDR1 LGHNA, CDR2 YSLEER. The CDR3 contains 14 residues. The CDR3 DNA reads as TGCGCCAGCGGCCAAGGTCACAGGGGAGGTGGCTACACCTTC. Translating gives CASGQGHRGGGYTF.

The J gene is TRBJ2-3, the V gene TRBV27, with TRBD2 matching over 7 bases. The CDR3 extends over 14 amino acids. Unmatched junction bases numbered 6, after V lost 5 bases and J lost 4 bases. Germline CDR1 and CDR2: MNHEY and SMNVEV (reference sequence). This chain's CDR3 is CASSPTSLPDTQYF. The CDR3 DNA is TGTGCCAGCAGTCCGACTAGCCTCCCAGATACGCAGTATTTT.

The chain links TRBV27 to TRBJ1-5; TRBD1 might be the D (5 bases). The V and J ends lost 7 bases and 4 bases respectively, with 17 bases between them. Germline loops: CDR1 MNHEY, CDR2 SMNVEV (reference sequence). The CDR3 loop spans 15 amino acids. The CDR3, as DNA: TGTGCCAGCATACCTGGGCCAGGGCCAAATCAGCCCCAGCATTTT. As protein: CASIPGPGPNQPQHF.

A few counts support this clone. V and J are TRBV6-1 and TRBJ1-1, with TRBD1 matching 7 bases. Trimming removed 3 bases from V and 4 bases from J; junction bases left unmatched: 5. The CDR3 is 14 amino acids. In germline, CDR1 is MNHNS, CDR2 SASEGT. The CDR3 region is CASSEYRGGTEAFF. The CDR3 DNA sequence: TGTGCCAGCAGTGAGTACAGGGGAGGCACTGAAGCTTTCTTT.

In regard to this clone: The junction departs from the called germline gene at one end, perhaps through a read error. The chain joins TRBV7-3 to TRBJ1-1, with D unresolved. The CDR3 totals 12 residues. Looked up from germline, CDR1 is SGHTA and CDR2 is FQGTGA. CDR3 in amino acids: CASSRSEVTLIF. The CDR3 DNA follows: TGTGCCAGCAGCAGATCAGAGGTGACGTTGATCTTT. The full variable domain, its missing parts supplied by reference TRBV7-3 and TRBJ1-1, is GAGVSQTPSNKVTEKGKYVELRCDPISGHTALYWYRQSLGQGPEFLIYFQGTGAADDSGLPNDRFFAVRPEGSVSTLKIQRTERGDSAVYLCASSRSEVTLIFGQGTRLTVV.

For the CDR3, the DNA is TGTGCCAGCAGCGTGACAGAGAACTATGGCTACACCTTC. Protein product: CASSVTENYGYTF. The V and J genes are TRBV7-2 and TRBJ1-2; tentative D call: TRBD1 (5 bases). CDR1 is SGHTA and CDR2 is FQGNSA in the germline V gene. Trimming removed 5 bases from V and 2 bases from J, with 9 bases in between. The CDR3 has 13 residues.

The chain carries TRBV28 and TRBJ1-6, with 7 bases lining up with TRBD1. The V gene's germline CDR1 is MDHEN and CDR2 SYDVKM. This CDR3 contains 15 residues. The trim removed 5 bases at V and 4 bases at J, leaving 5 bases unmatched. The CDR3 loop reads CASSRGTEYNSPLHF. In nucleotides, the CDR3 is TGTGCCAGCAGTCGAGGGACAGAATATAATTCACCCCTCCACTTT. Based on the CDR3 plus reference TRBV28 and TRBJ1-6, the full variable domain is DVKVTQSSRYLVKRTGEKVFLECVQDMDHENMFWYRQDPGLGLRLIYFSYDVKMKEKGDIPEGYSVSREKKERFSLILESASTNQTSMYLCASSRGTEYNSPLHFGNGTRLTVT.

This clone came up a few times. This rearrangement joins TRBV11-2 to TRBJ2-5; no clear D. Germline V lookup: CDR1 SGHAT, CDR2 FQNNGV. Trimming shortened V by 5 bases and J by 2 bases, and 15 bases separated the two germline ends. The CDR3 runs 15 residues. The CDR3, as DNA: TGTGCCAGCAGCCCCGTGCAGTTCTCTCAAGAGACCCAGTACTTC. This gives the protein CASSPVQFSQETQYF.

The rearrangement links TRBV5-8 to TRBJ2-7, with unresolved D. CDR3 size: 14 residues. The ends were cut back, 4 bases at V and 0 bases at J, with 11 bases in the middle. Germline V CDR1 and CDR2: SGHTS, YDEGEE. CDR3: CASSPQAISYEQYF. The DNA of the CDR3 is TGTGCCAGCAGCCCCCAGGCGATCTCCTACGAGCAGTACTTC.

J is TRBJ1-1 and V is TRBV19; the D gene is possibly TRBD1 (6 bases). V was shortened by 5 bases and J by 5 bases, with 15 bases between the two germline ends. The V gene's germline CDR1 is LNHDA and CDR2 SQIVND (reference sequence). The CDR3 runs to 14 residues. CDR3 in amino acids: CASSPRTERTEAFF. The CDR3 DNA follows: TGTGCCAGTAGTCCCCGGACAGAAAGGACTGAAGCTTTCTTT.

This chain joins TRBV27 and TRBJ1-2; TRBD1 is a possible D gene (6 bases). CDR3 length equals 13 residues. V dropped 5 bases and J dropped 7 bases, with 14 bases sitting between them. Germline loops: CDR1 MNHEY, CDR2 SMNVEV (reference sequence). CDR3 sequence: CASSKPGELGYTF. In nucleotides, the CDR3 is TGTGCCAGCAGTAAACCAGGGGAACTTGGCTACACCTTC.

V gene TRBV7-2 combines with J gene TRBJ1-4; TRBD1 might be the D (5 bases). The CDR3 has 15 residues. The V gene lost 5 bases and the J gene lost 3 bases, with 13 bases spanning the gap. The germline V gene has CDR1 SGHTA and CDR2 FQGNSA. The CDR3 bases are TGTGCCAGCAGCGAAAGGGGCAGGGCTAATGAAAAACTGTTTTTT. Translation: CASSERGRANEKLFF.

The rearrangement joins TRBV15 to TRBJ2-3; D might be TRBD2 (5 bases). This CDR3 contains 14 residues. V lost 0 bases to trimming and J lost 4 bases, with 8 bases between them. Looked up from germline, CDR1 is LNHNV and CDR2 is YYDKDF (reference sequence). The CDR3 region has the DNA TGTGCCACCAGCAGAGATATCGGGGCAGATACGCAGTATTTT. Protein product: CATSRDIGADTQYF.

V usage is TRBV5-4 and J usage is TRBJ2-5; TRBD2 matches 16 bases. In germline, CDR1 is SGHNT, CDR2 YYREEE (reference sequence). The CDR3 runs 18 residues. V shed 1 base and J 5 bases; nucleotides not matched to a gene: 8. The CDR3 DNA is TGTGCCAGCAGCTTGAGGGGGACTAGCGGGGGGGCCCAGGAGACCCAGTACTTC. Residues: CASSLRGTSGGAQETQYF.